Below are 9 T cell receptor beta chains sequenced from a single sample in a study of CD8+ T cells in alopecia areata. Treatment denoted: oral pan-JAK inhibitor, 5-10 mg twice daily. The authors extracted RNA and reverse transcribed it into cDNA as the sequencing template. Clones were read by immunoSEQ multiplex PCR, and TCRdb kept only the in-frame ones, dropping some. Of some 180,000 clones listed, about 53% are singletons. The input for sequencing was CD8+ T cells sorted from blood, taken at week 24, from a patient treated with tofacitinib. These receptors originate from a human donor with alopecia areata.

This clone has a single count. CDR3 in DNA: TGTGCCAGCAGTGAGGGGGAGGGGAACTCACCCCTCCACTTT. It translates to CASSEGEGNSPLHF. The genes are TRBV2 and TRBJ1-6, with a tentative D call TRBD1 (5 bases). Trimming stripped 3 bases from V and 10 bases from J, with 13 bases between. Per germline, CDR1 SNHLY and CDR2 FYNNEI. The CDR3 is 14 residues long.

The rearrangement links TRBV4-3 to TRBJ2-7, with D perhaps TRBD1 or TRBD2 (6 bases each). V was cut by 1 base and J by 4 bases, with 11 bases left in between. Germline CDR1 is LGHNA and CDR2 is YSLEER. The CDR3 length is 14 residues. This CDR3 is CASSQAWGAYEQYF. In DNA form, the CDR3 reads TGCGCCAGCAGCCAAGCGTGGGGGGCTTACGAGCAGTACTTC.

The sample holds one count of this clone. This chain uses TRBV5-6 with TRBJ2-7; D remains unclear. This CDR3 contains 15 residues. Trimming shortened V by 6 bases and J by 4 bases, and 20 bases separated the two germline ends. The germline V gene has CDR1 SGHDT and CDR2 YYEEEE. The CDR3 sequence: CASTIAEAGSYEQYF. Written as DNA, the CDR3 is TGTGCCAGCACTATAGCCGAGGCAGGCTCTTACGAGCAGTACTTC.

This clone appeared a few times. This chain joins TRBV6-1 and TRBJ1-1; 12 bases agree with TRBD1. Losses at the gene ends were 4 bases for V and 11 bases for J; bases not matched to a gene: 8. CDR3 length equals 14 residues. Germline V gene lookup returns CDR1 MNHNS and CDR2 SASEGT. CDR3 loop: CASSVGTGGDNAFF. Here the CDR3 DNA reads TGTGCCAGCAGTGTTGGGACAGGGGGCGATAATGCTTTCTTT.

The gene calls are TRBV4-2 and TRBJ2-7; TRBD2 is a possible D gene (6 bases). The germline CDR1 and CDR2 sequences are LGHNA and YNFKEQ. Trimming took off 5 bases at V and 3 bases at J, with 8 bases between the two ends. The CDR3 extends over 12 amino acids. The CDR3 DNA sequence: TGTGCCAGCAGCTTGGAGGGCTACGAGCAGTACTTC. This encodes CASSLEGYEQYF.

This chain joins TRBV4-3 and TRBJ2-1; 8 nucleotides line up with TRBD2. V lost 4 bases, J lost 7 bases, and 12 bases stayed unmatched. Per germline, CDR1 LGHNA and CDR2 YSLEER. The CDR3 sequence is 16 residues long. The CDR3 DNA follows: TGCGCCAGCAGCCCCTACCCTCGGGGGGGCCGGAATGAGCAGTTCTTC. Amino acid sequence: CASSPYPRGGRNEQFF.

V usage is TRBV4-3 and J usage is TRBJ1-4; no definite D call. Germline lookup yields CDR1 LGHNA and CDR2 YSLEER. The V and J ends lost 0 bases and 8 bases respectively, with 10 bases between them. The CDR3 extends over 14 amino acids. The CDR3 sequence is CASSQDSLREKLFF. CDR3 in DNA: TGCGCCAGCAGCCAAGATTCGTTAAGGGAAAAACTGTTTTTT.

The chain is built from TRBV4-3 and TRBJ1-2; D gene uncertain. Trimming stripped 0 bases from V and 5 bases from J, with 13 bases between. The CDR3 is made up of 15 amino acids. Germline CDR1 LGHNA, CDR2 YSLEER. The CDR3 DNA follows: TGCGCCAGCAGCCAAGACATAGGGAGTTTGTATGGCTACACCTTC. Its protein is CASSQDIGSLYGYTF.

The V gene is TRBV5-6, the J gene TRBJ2-7; D possibly corresponds to TRBD1 (5 bases). The V gene lost 6 bases and the J gene lost 5 bases, with 21 bases spanning the gap. Germline CDR1 reads SGHDT; CDR2 reads YYEEEE. The CDR3 sequence is 15 residues long. The CDR3 nucleotides are TGTGCCAGCACTCCCCCCGACAGCTACGACAACGAGCAGTACTTC. Its protein product is CASTPPDSYDNEQYF.